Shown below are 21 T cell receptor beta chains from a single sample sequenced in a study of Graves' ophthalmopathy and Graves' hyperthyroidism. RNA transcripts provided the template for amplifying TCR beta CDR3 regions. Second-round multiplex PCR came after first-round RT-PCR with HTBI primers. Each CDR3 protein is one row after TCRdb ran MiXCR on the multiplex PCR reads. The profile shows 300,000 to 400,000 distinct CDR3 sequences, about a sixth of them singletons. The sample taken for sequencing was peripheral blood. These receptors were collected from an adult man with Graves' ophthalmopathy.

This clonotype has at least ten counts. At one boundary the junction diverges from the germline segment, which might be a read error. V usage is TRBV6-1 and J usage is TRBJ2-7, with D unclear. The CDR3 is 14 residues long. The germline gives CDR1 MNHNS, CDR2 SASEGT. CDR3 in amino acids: CASPEDGFSYGQYF. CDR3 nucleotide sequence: TGTGCCAGCCCCGAGGACGGTTTCTCCTACGGGCAGTACTTC.

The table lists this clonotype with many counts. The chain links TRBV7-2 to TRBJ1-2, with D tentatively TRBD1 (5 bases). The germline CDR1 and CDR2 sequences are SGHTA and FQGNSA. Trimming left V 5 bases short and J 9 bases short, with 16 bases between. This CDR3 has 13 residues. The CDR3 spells CASSPDPGTRYTF. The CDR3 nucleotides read TGTGCCAGCAGCCCTGACCCAGGGACTCGCTACACCTTC.

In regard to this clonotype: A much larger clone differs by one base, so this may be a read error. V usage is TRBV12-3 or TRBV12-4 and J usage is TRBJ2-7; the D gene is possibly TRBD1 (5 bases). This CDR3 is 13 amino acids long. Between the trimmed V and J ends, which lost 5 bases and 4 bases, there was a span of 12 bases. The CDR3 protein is CASSLLPGYEQYF. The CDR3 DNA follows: TGTGCCAGCAGTCTCCTCCCAGGGTACGAGCAGTACTTC.

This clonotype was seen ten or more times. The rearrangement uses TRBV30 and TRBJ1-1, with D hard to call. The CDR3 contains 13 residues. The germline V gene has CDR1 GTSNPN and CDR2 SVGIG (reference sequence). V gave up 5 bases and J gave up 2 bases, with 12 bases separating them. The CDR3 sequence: CAWFLKRNTEAFF. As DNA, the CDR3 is TGTGCCTGGTTCTTGAAACGCAACACTGAAGCTTTCTTT.

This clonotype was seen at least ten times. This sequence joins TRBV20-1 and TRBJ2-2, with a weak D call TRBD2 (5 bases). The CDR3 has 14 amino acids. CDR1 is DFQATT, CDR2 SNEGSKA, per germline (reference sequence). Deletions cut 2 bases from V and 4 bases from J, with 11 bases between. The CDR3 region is CSARSAGATGELFF. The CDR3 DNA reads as TGCAGTGCTAGATCTGCGGGTGCCACCGGGGAGCTGTTTTTT.

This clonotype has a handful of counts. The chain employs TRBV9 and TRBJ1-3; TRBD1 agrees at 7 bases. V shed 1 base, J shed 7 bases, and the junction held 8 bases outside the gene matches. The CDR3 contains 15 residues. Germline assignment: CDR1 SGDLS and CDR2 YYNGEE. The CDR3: CASSVTGQPANTIYF. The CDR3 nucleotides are TGTGCCAGCAGCGTAACGGGACAGCCTGCGAACACCATATATTTT.

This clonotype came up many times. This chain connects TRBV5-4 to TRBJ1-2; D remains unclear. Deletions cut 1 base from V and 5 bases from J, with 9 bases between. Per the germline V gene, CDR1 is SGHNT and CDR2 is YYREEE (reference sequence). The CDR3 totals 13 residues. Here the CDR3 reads CASSLNGGYGYTF. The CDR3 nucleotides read TGTGCCAGCAGCTTGAACGGTGGTTATGGCTACACCTTC.

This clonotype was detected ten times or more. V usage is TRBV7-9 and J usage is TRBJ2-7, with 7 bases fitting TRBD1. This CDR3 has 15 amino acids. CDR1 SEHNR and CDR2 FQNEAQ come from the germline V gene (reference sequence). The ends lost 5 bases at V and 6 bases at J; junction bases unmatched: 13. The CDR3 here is CASSPPGQLGSEQYF. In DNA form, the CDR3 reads TGTGCCAGCAGCCCCCCGGGACAGCTAGGAAGCGAGCAGTACTTC.

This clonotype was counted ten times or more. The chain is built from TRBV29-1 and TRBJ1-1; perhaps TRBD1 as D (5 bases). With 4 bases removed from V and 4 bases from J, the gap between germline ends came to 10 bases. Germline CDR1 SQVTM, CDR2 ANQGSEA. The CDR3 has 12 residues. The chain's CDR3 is CSVVRAGTEAFF. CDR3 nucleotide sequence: TGCAGCGTTGTCAGGGCGGGCACTGAAGCTTTCTTT.

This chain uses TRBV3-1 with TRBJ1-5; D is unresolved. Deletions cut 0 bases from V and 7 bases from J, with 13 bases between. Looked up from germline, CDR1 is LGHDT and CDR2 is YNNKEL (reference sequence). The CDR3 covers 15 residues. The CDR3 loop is CASSQDSRPQQPQHF. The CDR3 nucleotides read TGTGCCAGCAGCCAAGATTCTAGACCACAGCAGCCCCAGCATTTT.

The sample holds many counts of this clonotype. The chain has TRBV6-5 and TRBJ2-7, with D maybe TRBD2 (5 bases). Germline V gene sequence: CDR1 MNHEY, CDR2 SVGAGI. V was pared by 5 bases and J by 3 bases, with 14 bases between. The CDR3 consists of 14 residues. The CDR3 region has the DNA TGTGCCAGCAGTCTATGGACTGGGGACTACGAGCAGTACTTC. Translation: CASSLWTGDYEQYF.

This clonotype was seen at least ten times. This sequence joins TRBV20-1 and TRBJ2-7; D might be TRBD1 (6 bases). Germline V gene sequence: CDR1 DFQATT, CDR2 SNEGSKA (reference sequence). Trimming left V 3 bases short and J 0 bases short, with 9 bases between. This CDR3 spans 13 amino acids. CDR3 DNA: TGCAGTGCTAGGTGGACAGCCTCCTACGAGCAGTACTTC. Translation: CSARWTASYEQYF.

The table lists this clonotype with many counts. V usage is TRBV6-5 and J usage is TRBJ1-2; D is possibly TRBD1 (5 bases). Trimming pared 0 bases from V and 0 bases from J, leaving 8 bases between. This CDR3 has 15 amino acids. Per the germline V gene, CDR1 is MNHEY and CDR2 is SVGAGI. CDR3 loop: CASSYSGVTNYGYTF. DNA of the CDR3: TGTGCCAGCAGTTACTCGGGGGTTACTAACTATGGCTACACCTTC.

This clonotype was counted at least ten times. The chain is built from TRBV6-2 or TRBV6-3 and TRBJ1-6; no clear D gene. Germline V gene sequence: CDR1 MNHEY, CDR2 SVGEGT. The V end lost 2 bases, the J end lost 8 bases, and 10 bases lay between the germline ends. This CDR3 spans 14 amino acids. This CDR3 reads CASSYTGSDSPLHF. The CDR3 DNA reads TGTGCCAGCAGTTACACGGGCTCGGATTCACCCCTCCACTTT.

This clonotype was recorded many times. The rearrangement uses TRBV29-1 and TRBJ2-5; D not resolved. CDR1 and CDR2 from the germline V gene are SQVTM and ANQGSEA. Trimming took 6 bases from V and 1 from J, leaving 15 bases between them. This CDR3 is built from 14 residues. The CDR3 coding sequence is TGCAGCGTGGAAATACAGAATTTCCAAGAGACCCAGTACTTC. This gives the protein CSVEIQNFQETQYF.

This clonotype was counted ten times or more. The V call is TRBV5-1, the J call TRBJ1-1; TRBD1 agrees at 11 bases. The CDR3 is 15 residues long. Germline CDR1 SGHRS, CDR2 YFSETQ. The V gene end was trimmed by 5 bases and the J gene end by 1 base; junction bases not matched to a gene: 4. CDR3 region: CASRGDRGKNTEAFF. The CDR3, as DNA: TGCGCCAGCAGGGGGGACAGGGGGAAGAACACTGAAGCTTTCTTT.

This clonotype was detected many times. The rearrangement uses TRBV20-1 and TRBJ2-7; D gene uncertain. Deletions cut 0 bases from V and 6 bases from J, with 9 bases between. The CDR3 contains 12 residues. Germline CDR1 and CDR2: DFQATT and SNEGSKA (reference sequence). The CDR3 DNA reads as TGCAGTGCTAGAGATGACTGGGGCGAGCAGTACTTC. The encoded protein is CSARDDWGEQYF.

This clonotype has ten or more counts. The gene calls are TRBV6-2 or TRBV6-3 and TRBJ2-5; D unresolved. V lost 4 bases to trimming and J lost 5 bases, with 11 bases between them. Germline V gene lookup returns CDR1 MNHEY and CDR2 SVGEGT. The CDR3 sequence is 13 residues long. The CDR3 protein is CASSFTSVETQYF. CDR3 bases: TGTGCCAGCAGTTTCACTTCAGTGGAGACCCAGTACTTC.

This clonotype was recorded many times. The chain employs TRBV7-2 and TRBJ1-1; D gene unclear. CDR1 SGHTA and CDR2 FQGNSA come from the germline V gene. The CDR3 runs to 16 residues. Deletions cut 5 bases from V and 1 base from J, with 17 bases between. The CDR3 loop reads CASSPRWQQRNTEAFF. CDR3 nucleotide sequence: TGTGCCAGCAGCCCGCGGTGGCAGCAAAGGAACACTGAAGCTTTCTTT. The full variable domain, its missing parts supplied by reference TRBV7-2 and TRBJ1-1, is GAGVSQSPSNKVTEKGKDVELRCDPISGHTALYWYRQSLGQGLEFLIYFQGNSAPDKSGLPSDRFSAERTGGSVSTLTIQRTQQEDSAVYLCASSPRWQQRNTEAFFGQGTRLTVV.

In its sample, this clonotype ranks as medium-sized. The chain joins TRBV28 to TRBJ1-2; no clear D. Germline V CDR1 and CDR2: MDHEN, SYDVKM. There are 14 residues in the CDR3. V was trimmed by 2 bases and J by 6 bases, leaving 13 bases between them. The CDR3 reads CASSLRTRSDGYTF. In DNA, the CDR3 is TGTGCCAGCAGTTTAAGGACTAGATCGGATGGCTACACCTTC.

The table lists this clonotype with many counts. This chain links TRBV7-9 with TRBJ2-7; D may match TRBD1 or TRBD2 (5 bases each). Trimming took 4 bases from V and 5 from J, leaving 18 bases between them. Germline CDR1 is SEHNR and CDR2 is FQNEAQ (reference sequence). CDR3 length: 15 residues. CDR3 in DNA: TGTGCCAGCAGCTCCTACGGACAACTCGGGGACGAGCAGTACTTC. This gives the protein CASSSYGQLGDEQYF.